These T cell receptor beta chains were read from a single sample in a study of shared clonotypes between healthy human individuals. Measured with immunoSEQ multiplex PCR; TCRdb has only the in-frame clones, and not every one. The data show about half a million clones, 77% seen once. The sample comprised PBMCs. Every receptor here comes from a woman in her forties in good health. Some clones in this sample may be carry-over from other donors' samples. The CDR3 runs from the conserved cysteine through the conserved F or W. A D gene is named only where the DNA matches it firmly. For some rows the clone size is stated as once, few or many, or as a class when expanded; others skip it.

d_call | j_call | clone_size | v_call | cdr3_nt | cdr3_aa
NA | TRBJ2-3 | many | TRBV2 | TGTGCCAGCAGTGAAGGAGGGTTACGTACAGATACGCAGTATTTT | CASSEGGLRTDTQYF
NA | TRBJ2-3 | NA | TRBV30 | TGTGCCTGGAGTGTACAGGGTGGCGATACGCAGTATTTT | CAWSVQGGDTQYF
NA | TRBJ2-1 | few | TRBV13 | TGTGCCAGCAGCACTAGGGGGTACAATGAGCAGTTCTTC | CASSTRGYNEQFF
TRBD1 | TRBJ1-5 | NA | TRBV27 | TGTGCCAGCAGCCGGACAGGGGTCCATCAGCCCCAGCATTTT | CASSRTGVHQPQHF
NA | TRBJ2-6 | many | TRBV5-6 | TGTGCCAGCAGCTTGGGACTAGAGGCCTCTGGGGCCAACGTCCTGACTTTC | CASSLGLEASGANVLTF
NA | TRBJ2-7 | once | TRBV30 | TGTGCCTGGAGAGGACTCGCCGAGCAGTACTTC | CAWRGLAEQYF
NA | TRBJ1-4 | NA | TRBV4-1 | TGCGCCAGCAGCCAACCTGACCGGGACACCGAAAAACTGTTTTTT | CASSQPDRDTEKLFF
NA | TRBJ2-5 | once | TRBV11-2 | TGTGCCAGCAGCGCCCGACTAGGGGTGGGATCCCAAGAGACCCAGTACTTC | CASSARLGVGSQETQYF
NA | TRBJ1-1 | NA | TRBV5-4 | TGTGCCAGCAGCTTGGGCCGGGAGAACACTGAAGCTTTCTTT | CASSLGRENTEAFF
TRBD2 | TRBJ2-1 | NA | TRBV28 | TGTGCCAGCAGCAAAACTAGCGTCAATGAGCAGTTCTTC | CASSKTSVNEQFF
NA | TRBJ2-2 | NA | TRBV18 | TGTGCCAGCTCACCCATGGAAAGGGACACAACCGGGGAGCTGTTTTTT | CASSPMERDTTGELFF
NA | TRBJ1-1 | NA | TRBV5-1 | TGCGCCAGCAGCTATCAGGGTACGGAAACGGCTTTCTTT | CASSYQGTETAFF
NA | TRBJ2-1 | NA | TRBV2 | TGTGCCAGCGTGACGGAACTAGGAGCCTACAATGAGCAGTTCTTC | CASVTELGAYNEQFF
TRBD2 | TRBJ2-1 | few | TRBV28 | TGTGCCAGCAGTGAAGCGGGAGCGTTCTACAATGAGCAGTTCTTC | CASSEAGAFYNEQFF
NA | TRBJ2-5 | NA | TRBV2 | TGTGCCACCTCGAGTGGGAGGCAAGAGACCCAGTACTTC | CATSSGRQETQYF